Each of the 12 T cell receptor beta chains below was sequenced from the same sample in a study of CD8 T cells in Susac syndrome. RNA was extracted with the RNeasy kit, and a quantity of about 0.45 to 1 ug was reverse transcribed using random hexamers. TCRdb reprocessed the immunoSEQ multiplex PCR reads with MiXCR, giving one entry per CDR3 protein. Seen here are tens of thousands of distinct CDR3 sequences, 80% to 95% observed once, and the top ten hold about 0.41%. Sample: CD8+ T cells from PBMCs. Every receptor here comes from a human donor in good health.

The CDR3 sequence is CSARDLPGVSYGYTF. DNA of the CDR3: TGCAGTGCTAGAGACCTCCCGGGAGTGAGCTATGGCTACACCTTC. This chain uses TRBV20-1 with TRBJ1-2; D gene ambiguous. Trimming removed 0 bases at V and 4 bases at J, with 15 bases between. CDR3 size: 15 residues. CDR1 and CDR2 (germline): DFQATT, SNEGSKA (reference sequence).

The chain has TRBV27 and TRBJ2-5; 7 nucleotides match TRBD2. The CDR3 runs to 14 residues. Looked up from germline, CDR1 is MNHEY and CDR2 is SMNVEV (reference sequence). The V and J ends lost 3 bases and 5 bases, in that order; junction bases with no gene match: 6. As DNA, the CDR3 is TGTGCCAGCAGTTTGGGAAGCGGGGTTGAGACCCAGTACTTC. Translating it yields CASSLGSGVETQYF.

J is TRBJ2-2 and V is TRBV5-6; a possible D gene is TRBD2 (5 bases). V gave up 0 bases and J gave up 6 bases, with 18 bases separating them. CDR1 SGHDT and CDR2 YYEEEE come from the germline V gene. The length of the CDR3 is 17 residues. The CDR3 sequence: CASSLGYLIGIAGELFF. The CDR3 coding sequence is TGTGCCAGCAGCTTGGGTTATCTAATCGGGATCGCCGGGGAGCTGTTTTTT. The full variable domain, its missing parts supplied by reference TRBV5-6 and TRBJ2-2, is DAGVTQSPTHLIKTRGQQVTLRCSPKSGHDTVSWYQQALGQGPQFIFQYYEEEERQRGNFPDRFSGHQFPNYSSELNVNALLLGDSALYLCASSLGYLIGIAGELFFGEGSRLTVL.

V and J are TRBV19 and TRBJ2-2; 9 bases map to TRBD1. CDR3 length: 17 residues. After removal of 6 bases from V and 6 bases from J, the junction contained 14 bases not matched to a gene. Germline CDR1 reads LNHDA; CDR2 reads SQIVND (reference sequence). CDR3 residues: CASRPRPGQGYAGELFF. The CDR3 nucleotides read TGTGCCAGTAGACCAAGACCGGGACAGGGATACGCCGGGGAGCTGTTTTTT.

This chain's CDR3 is CASRPAGQGASSYEQYF. The CDR3 DNA sequence: TGTGCCAGCAGACCCGCGGGACAGGGGGCGAGCTCCTACGAGCAGTACTTC. The chain employs TRBV5-5 and TRBJ2-7; 12 positions match TRBD1. The CDR3 has 17 residues. J lost 0 bases, V lost 5 bases, and 9 bases had no gene match. CDR1 is SGHKS and CDR2 is YYEKEE in the germline V gene (reference sequence).

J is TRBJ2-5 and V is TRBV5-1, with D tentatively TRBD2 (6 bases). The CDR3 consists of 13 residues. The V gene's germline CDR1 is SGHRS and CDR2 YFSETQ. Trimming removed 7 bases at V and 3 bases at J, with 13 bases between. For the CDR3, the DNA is TGCGCCAGCGTTGATCCGGGGGAAGAGACCCAGTACTTC. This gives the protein CASVDPGEETQYF.

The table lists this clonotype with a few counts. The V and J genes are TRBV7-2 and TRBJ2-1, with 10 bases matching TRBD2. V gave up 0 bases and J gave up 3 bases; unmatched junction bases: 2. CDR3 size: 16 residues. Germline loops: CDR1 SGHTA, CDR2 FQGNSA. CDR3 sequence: CASSLAPSGSYNEQFF. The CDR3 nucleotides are TGTGCCAGCAGCTTAGCGCCTAGCGGGAGCTACAATGAGCAGTTCTTC.

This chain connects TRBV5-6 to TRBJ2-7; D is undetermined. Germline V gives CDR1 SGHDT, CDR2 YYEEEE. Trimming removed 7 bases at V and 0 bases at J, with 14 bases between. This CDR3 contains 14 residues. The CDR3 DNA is TGTGCCAGCTGTATCGACGGATTCTCCTACGAGCAGTACTTC. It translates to CASCIDGFSYEQYF.

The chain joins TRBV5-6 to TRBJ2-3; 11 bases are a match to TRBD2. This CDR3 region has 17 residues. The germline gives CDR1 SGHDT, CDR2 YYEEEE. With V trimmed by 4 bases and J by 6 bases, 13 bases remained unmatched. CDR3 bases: TGTGCCAGCAGCATCCCGGGACTAGCGGCGTTCGGGGATACGCAGTATTTT. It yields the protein CASSIPGLAAFGDTQYF.

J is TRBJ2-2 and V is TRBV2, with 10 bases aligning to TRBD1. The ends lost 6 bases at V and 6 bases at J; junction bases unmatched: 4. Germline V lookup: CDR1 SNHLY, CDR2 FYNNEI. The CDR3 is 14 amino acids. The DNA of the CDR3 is TGTGCCAGCAGAGGGACAGGGGTTCCCGGGGAGCTGTTTTTT. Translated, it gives CASRGTGVPGELFF.

The CDR3 DNA reads TGTGCCAGCAGCCACCATCGACTAGCGGACTTCGGGGAGCTGTTTTTT. This encodes CASSHHRLADFGELFF. V is TRBV27 and J is TRBJ2-2; TRBD2 agrees at 9 bases. With V trimmed by 6 bases and J by 7 bases, 12 bases remained unmatched. This CDR3 spans 16 amino acids. Germline lookup yields CDR1 MNHEY and CDR2 SMNVEV (reference sequence).

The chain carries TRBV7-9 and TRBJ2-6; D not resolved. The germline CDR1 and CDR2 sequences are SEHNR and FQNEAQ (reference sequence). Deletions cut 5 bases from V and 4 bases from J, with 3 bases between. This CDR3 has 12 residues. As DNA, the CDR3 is TGTGCCAGCAGCGGCGGGGCCAACGTCCTGACTTTC. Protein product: CASSGGANVLTF.